The 14 T cell receptor beta chains below were found in one sample sequenced in a study of CD8 T cells in ankylosing spondylitis. TCRdb used MiXCR to reprocess the 5' RACE reads, holding one entry per CDR3 protein. The repertoire holds hundreds of thousands of distinct CDR3 sequences, with less than 9.5% as singletons. Sequences were obtained from blood, either unsorted or a sorted T cell fraction (not recorded which). The receptors come from a female donor with ankylosing spondylitis or in good health (not recorded which).

The chain has TRBV5-1 and TRBJ2-1, with TRBD2 identical over 8 bases. The V gene's germline CDR1 is SGHRS and CDR2 YFSETQ. This CDR3 is 18 amino acids long. The trim removed 5 bases at V and 3 bases at J, leaving 16 bases unmatched. The CDR3 sequence is CASRRPEVVTSDYNEQFF. The CDR3 nucleotides read TGCGCCAGCAGACGCCCGGAGGTAGTGACTAGCGACTACAATGAGCAGTTCTTC. Looking up the rest from reference TRBV5-1 and TRBJ2-1 gives the full variable domain: KAGVTQTPRYLIKTRGQQVTLSCSPISGHRSVSWYQQTPGQGLQFLFEYFSETQRNKGNFPGRFSGRQFSNSRSEMNVSTLELGDSALYLCASRRPEVVTSDYNEQFFGPGTRLTVL.

In the case of this clonotype: A single base separates this from a much larger clone, so it may be a read error. The DNA of the CDR3 is TGTGCCACCCGGCAGAAAGGAGCAGATGCGCAGTATTTT. This encodes CATRQKGADAQYF. This chain links TRBV6-1 with TRBJ2-3; no firm D call. The CDR3 is 13 amino acids. CDR1 MNHNS and CDR2 SASEGT come from the germline V gene.

The sample holds many counts of this clonotype. The CDR3 protein is CASSQDSAYEQYF. CDR3 sequence (DNA): TGCGCCAGCAGCCAAGATTCCGCCTACGAGCAGTACTTC. The gene calls are TRBV4-3 and TRBJ2-7; D not certain. This CDR3 is built from 13 residues. The germline V gene has CDR1 LGHNA and CDR2 YSLEER. Between the trimmed V and J ends, which lost 0 bases and 2 bases, there was a span of 5 bases.

For this clonotype: Given a much more abundant clone one base away, this may be a read error. The chain links TRBV6-1 to TRBJ2-1; 7 bases map to TRBD1. With V trimmed by 7 bases and J by 9 bases, 12 bases remained unmatched. The germline V gene has CDR1 MNHNS and CDR2 SASEGT. CDR3 length: 14 amino acids. The CDR3, as DNA: TGTGCCAGCAAGGGACAGACTACAATGGGTGAGCAGTTCTTC. Translated, it gives CASKGQTTMGEQFF.

This clonotype has at least ten counts. This chain joins TRBV20-1 and TRBJ2-5, with 9 bases lining up with TRBD1. Trimming at V came to 6 bases and at J to 5 bases, leaving 13 bases not matched to a gene. CDR3 size: 15 residues. The germline V gene has CDR1 DFQATT and CDR2 SNEGSKA (reference sequence). The CDR3 reads CSAQSQQGARETQYF. The CDR3 DNA reads as TGCAGTGCGCAGAGCCAACAGGGGGCGAGGGAGACCCAGTACTTC.

This clonotype was seen only a few times. This sequence joins TRBV7-9 and TRBJ1-3; D call uncertain. V was cut by 2 bases and J by 0 bases, with 14 bases left in between. CDR1 SEHNR and CDR2 FQNEAQ come from the germline V gene (reference sequence). This CDR3 is built from 17 residues. CDR3: CASSLLGGLFSGNTIYF. The CDR3 DNA reads as TGTGCCAGCAGCTTACTGGGAGGATTATTCTCTGGAAACACCATATATTTT.

This clonotype has ten or more counts. The chain carries TRBV12-3 or TRBV12-4 and TRBJ2-1; 13 nucleotides line up with TRBD2. The CDR3 runs to 16 residues. The junction had 8 bases not matched to a gene; V was cut back by 6 bases and J by 6 bases. DNA of the CDR3: TGTGCCAGCAGCCGCCCCACTAGCGGGAGGGCCAATGAGCAGTTCTTC. Translation gives CASSRPTSGRANEQFF.

In its sample, this clonotype was seen many times. This CDR3 reads CASSQVWGPGYTF. The CDR3 DNA reads as TGCGCCAGCAGCCAAGTCTGGGGGCCTGGCTACACCTTC. The gene calls are TRBV4-1 and TRBJ1-2; maybe TRBD1 (6 bases). CDR3 length: 13 residues. V was pared by 1 base and J by 7 bases, with 10 bases between. Looked up from germline, CDR1 is MGHRA and CDR2 is YSYEKL.

This clonotype appeared many times. V is TRBV20-1 and J is TRBJ2-7; 10 nucleotides agree with TRBD2. V lost 5 bases, J lost 2 bases, and 15 bases stayed unmatched. The CDR3 sequence is 17 residues long. Germline V gene lookup returns CDR1 DFQATT and CDR2 SNEGSKA (reference sequence). In DNA form, the CDR3 reads TGCAGTGCTGGTCCGGGACTAGCGACCTCTTCGCCCTACGAGCAGTACTTC. This gives the protein CSAGPGLATSSPYEQYF.

Many counts were recorded for this clonotype. V and J are TRBV20-1 and TRBJ1-1, with 10 bases matching TRBD1. The CDR3 consists of 18 residues. V lost 5 bases and J lost 4; bases outside the gene matches: 19. Germline loops: CDR1 DFQATT, CDR2 SNEGSKA (reference sequence). This chain's CDR3 is CSAWGPRLDRGRSTEAFF. CDR3 in DNA: TGCAGTGCTTGGGGCCCGCGGCTCGACAGGGGGCGAAGCACTGAAGCTTTCTTT.

In this sample, this clonotype turned up many times. The chain has TRBV24-1 and TRBJ2-1, with 8 bases identical to TRBD2. The V and J ends lost 4 bases and 9 bases, in that order; junction bases with no gene match: 10. From germline, CDR1 is KGHDR and CDR2 SFDVKD. This CDR3 is 15 amino acids long. CDR3 DNA sequence: TGTGCCACCAGTGACCGGACTAGCATGGTCAGTGAGCAGTTCTTC. This translates into CATSDRTSMVSEQFF.

There are many counts of this clonotype. V usage is TRBV16 and J usage is TRBJ2-7; D is unresolved. V lost 1 base and J lost 7, with 11 bases in between. This CDR3 comprises 13 residues. Per germline, CDR1 KGHSY and CDR2 FQNENV. The CDR3 sequence: CASSQWPVSEQYF. In DNA, the CDR3 is TGTGCCAGCAGCCAATGGCCCGTCTCGGAGCAGTACTTC.

The chain is built from TRBV18 and TRBJ2-1, with 7 bases aligning to TRBD2. This CDR3 comprises 16 residues. V lost 6 bases, J lost 0 bases, and 8 bases stayed unmatched. Germline V gene data show CDR1 as KGHSH and CDR2 as LQKENI. CDR3 amino acids: CASSSGPGGSYNEQFF. CDR3 in DNA: TGTGCCAGCTCTAGCGGACCGGGAGGCTCCTACAATGAGCAGTTCTTC.

This clonotype was seen many times. The rearrangement joins TRBV29-1 to TRBJ2-7; 7 bases match TRBD1. Unmatched junction bases numbered 4, after V lost 2 bases and J lost 3 bases. The CDR3 has 13 residues. The germline gives CDR1 SQVTM, CDR2 ANQGSEA. CDR3 bases: TGCAGCGTTGAAAGGTGGGACAGCTACGAGCAGTACTTC. Protein: CSVERWDSYEQYF.